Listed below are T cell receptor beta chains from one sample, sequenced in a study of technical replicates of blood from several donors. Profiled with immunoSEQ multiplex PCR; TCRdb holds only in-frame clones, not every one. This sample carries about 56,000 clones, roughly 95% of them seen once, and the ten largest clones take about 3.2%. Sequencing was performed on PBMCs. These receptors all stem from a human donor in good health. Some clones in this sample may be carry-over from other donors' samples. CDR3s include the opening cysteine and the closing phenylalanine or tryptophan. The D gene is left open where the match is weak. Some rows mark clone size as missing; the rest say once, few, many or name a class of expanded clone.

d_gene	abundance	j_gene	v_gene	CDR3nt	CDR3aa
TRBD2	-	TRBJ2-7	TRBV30	TGTGCCTGGAGTGTAGCGGGAGGATACTCCTACGAGCAGTACTTC	CAWSVAGGYSYEQYF
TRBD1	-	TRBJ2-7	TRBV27	TGTGCCAGCAGTGTGTGGGACAGCCCCTACGAGCAGTACTTC	CASSVWDSPYEQYF
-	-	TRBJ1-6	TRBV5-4	TGTGCCAGCAGCCCGCCAGGCGATCGGTCACCCCTCCACTTT	CASSPPGDRSPLHF
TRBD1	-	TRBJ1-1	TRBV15	TGTGCCACCAGCAGACCCAGTATCGGGACAGGCCCATTGAACACTGAAGCTTTCTTT	CATSRPSIGTGPLNTEAFF
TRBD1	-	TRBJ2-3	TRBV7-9	TGTGCCAGCAGCTTGGGGGCAGGACAGGGTACAGATACGCAGTATTTT	CASSLGAGQGTDTQYF
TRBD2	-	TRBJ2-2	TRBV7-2	TGTGCCAGCAGCTTTCTCGCGGGGGGGCCTAGGGGGGAGCTGTTTTTT	CASSFLAGGPRGELFF
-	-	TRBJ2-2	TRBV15	TGTGCCACCAGCGGGGAAAGGATGGGAGTGAACACCGGGGAGCTGTTTTTT	CATSGERMGVNTGELFF
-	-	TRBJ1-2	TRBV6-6	TGTGCCAGCAGTTACCTTCAGGGCGCTGGGGGCTACACCTTC	CASSYLQGAGGYTF
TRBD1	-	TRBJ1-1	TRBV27	TGTGCCAGCAGGAAAGGGACAGGGGGGATCACTGAAGCTTTCTTT	CASRKGTGGITEAFF
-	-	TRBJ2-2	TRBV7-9	TGTGCCAGCAGCTTACAGGGCACCGGGGAGCTGTTTTTT	CASSLQGTGELFF
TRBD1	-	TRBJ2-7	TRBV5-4	TGTGCCAGCAGCTTACCCGACAGGGGCGGCGAGCAGTACTTC	CASSLPDRGGEQYF
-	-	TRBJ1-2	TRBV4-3	TGCGCCAGCAGCCAAGAATCGGATCCGGGGTATGGCTACACCTTC	CASSQESDPGYGYTF
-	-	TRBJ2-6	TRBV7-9	TGTGCCAGCTTAACTTTTTCAGGGTCGGGGGCCAACGTCCTGACTTTC	CASLTFSGSGANVLTF
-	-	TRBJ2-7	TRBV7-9	TGTGCCAGCAGCTTAGCGGAGTTCTACGAGCAGTACTTC	CASSLAEFYEQYF
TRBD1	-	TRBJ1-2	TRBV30	TGTGCCTTACCAAGACAGGGGGCTGGCTATGGCTACACCTTC	CALPRQGAGYGYTF
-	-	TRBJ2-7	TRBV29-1	TGCAGCGTCCTCACACAGGAATACTACGAGCAGTACTTC	CSVLTQEYYEQYF
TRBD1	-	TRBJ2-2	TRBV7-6	TGTGCCAGCAGCTTAGAAACGGCATCCGGACAGGGCTCGGGGACCGGGGAGCTGTTTTTT	CASSLETASGQGSGTGELFF
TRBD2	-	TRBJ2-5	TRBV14	TGTGCCAGCAGCCAAGAACTAGCGGAAGAGACCCAGTACTTC	CASSQELAEETQYF
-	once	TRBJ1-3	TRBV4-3	TGCGCCAGCAGCCAAGATTGGGGCTCCTCTGGAAACACCATATATTTT	CASSQDWGSSGNTIYF
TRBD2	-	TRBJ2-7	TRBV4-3	TGCGCCAGCAGCCAAGAGCCAAGCGGGAGCTCCTACGAGCAGTACTTC	CASSQEPSGSSYEQYF
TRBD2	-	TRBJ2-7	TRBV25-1	TGTGCCAGCAGTGAATTCAGCGGGACTAGCGGCTACGAGCAGTACTTC	CASSEFSGTSGYEQYF
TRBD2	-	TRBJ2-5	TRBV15	TGTGCCACCAGTAGCGGGGGAGTACAAGAGACCCAGTACTTC	CATSSGGVQETQYF
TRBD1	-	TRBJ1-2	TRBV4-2	TGTGCCAGCAGCCAAGAGCCGACAGGGAAATCTGGCTACACCTTC	CASSQEPTGKSGYTF
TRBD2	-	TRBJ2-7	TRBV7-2	TGTGCCAGCAGCTTAGAGCGGGGGGGCTCCTACGAGCAGTACTTC	CASSLERGGSYEQYF
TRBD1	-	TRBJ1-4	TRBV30	TGTGCCTGGAGTAAAACGACAGGGATACCTAATGAAAAACTGTTTTTT	CAWSKTTGIPNEKLFF
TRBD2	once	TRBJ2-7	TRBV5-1	TGCGCCAGCAGCCCATGGACTAGCGGGCCTACCTACGAGCAGTACTTC	CASSPWTSGPTYEQYF
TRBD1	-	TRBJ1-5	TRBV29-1	TGCAGCGCGTCACAGGGGAGGAATCAGCCCCAGCATTTT	CSASQGRNQPQHF
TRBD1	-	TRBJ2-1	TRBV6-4	TGTGCCAGCAGTGAGGGACAGGGGGTCGCAAATGAGCAGTTCTTC	CASSEGQGVANEQFF
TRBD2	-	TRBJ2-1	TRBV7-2	TGTGCCAGCAGCTTATCCCTAGCGGGGGGCCATGAGCAGTTCTTC	CASSLSLAGGHEQFF
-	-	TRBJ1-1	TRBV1	TGCACCAGCAGCCAAGTCGACAGGAACACTGAAGCTTTCTTT	CTSSQVDRNTEAFF